Listed below are T cell receptor beta chains from one sample, sequenced in a study of blood T cell repertoires in COVID-19. The repertoire was sequenced with immunoSEQ multiplex PCR; TCRdb's copy has only in-frame clones and lacks some. The sample includes about 400,000 clones, roughly 87% of them seen just once. The sequencing input was PBMCs or T cells enriched from blood (not recorded which). The receptors stem from a woman younger than 30 with acute COVID-19. CDR3s include the opening cysteine and the closing phenylalanine or tryptophan. The D gene is left open where the match is weak. Size tells how often a clone was seen (once, few, many) or the class of an expanded clone, and some rows leave it out.

cdr3_aa cdr3_nt d_call v_call clone_size j_call
CASRSNRASEQFF TGTGCCAGCAGGTCCAACAGGGCTTCTGAGCAGTTCTTC NA TRBV11-2 NA TRBJ2-1
CASSQAGHEQYF TGTGCCAGCAGCCAAGCAGGCCACGAGCAGTACTTC NA TRBV7-2 NA TRBJ2-7
CASSSNGSPLHF TGTGCCAGCAGCTCTAACGGGTCACCCCTCCACTTT NA TRBV7-9 NA TRBJ1-6
CASVGLAQETQYF TGTGCCAGCGTGGGACTAGCGCAAGAGACCCAGTACTTC TRBD2 TRBV19 NA TRBJ2-5
CASRGQVGGEKLFF TGTGCCAGCAGGGGACAGGTGGGAGGGGAAAAACTGTTTTTT TRBD1 TRBV2 NA TRBJ1-4
CASSQDVGVASTGELFF TGCGCCAGCAGCCAAGATGTAGGGGTCGCGAGCACCGGGGAGCTGTTTTTT NA TRBV4-3 NA TRBJ2-2
CASSFPVRGITYEQYF TGTGCCAGCAGTTTCCCTGTAAGGGGGATTACCTACGAGCAGTACTTC NA TRBV28 NA TRBJ2-7
CASSQGDSTSGNTIYF TGTGCCAGCAGCCAAGGAGACAGTACCTCTGGAAACACCATATATTTT NA TRBV3-1/TRBV3-2 NA TRBJ1-3
CASSPDGGSSAGELFF TGCGCCAGCAGCCCCGATGGGGGGAGCAGCGCCGGGGAGCTGTTTTTT NA TRBV4-3 NA TRBJ2-2
CASSLAGGETEQYF TGTGCCAGCAGCTTAGCGGGAGGGGAGACCGAGCAGTACTTC TRBD2 TRBV7-9 NA TRBJ2-7
CASSQKAGTDTQYF TGTGCCAGCAGCCAAAAAGCGGGCACAGATACGCAGTATTTT NA TRBV3-1/TRBV3-2 NA TRBJ2-3
CASTIDRTPNYGYTF TGTGCCAGCACCATAGACAGGACCCCTAACTATGGCTACACCTTC NA TRBV2 NA TRBJ1-2
CASSRGTDYGYTF TGTGCCAGCAGTCGGGGGACGGACTATGGCTACACCTTC NA TRBV25-1 few TRBJ1-2
CASSLGGPLNQPQHF TGTGCCAGCAGCTTGGGAGGGCCTCTCAATCAGCCCCAGCATTTT NA TRBV5-6 NA TRBJ1-5
CASSLGGELGTEAFF TGTGCCAGCAGCTTAGGTGGAGAGTTGGGCACTGAAGCTTTCTTT NA TRBV7-6 once TRBJ1-1
CSVTENYGYTF TGCAGCGTTACTGAAAACTATGGCTACACCTTC NA TRBV29-1 NA TRBJ1-2
CASSTLAGVGSLGVYEQFF TGTGCCAGCAGTACCCTAGCGGGAGTCGGTTCGCTCGGGGTCTATGAGCAGTTCTTC TRBD2 TRBV27 once TRBJ2-1
CASSESRTGAVYEQYF TGCGCCAGCAGTGAGTCTCGGACAGGGGCCGTCTACGAGCAGTACTTC TRBD1 TRBV10-1 once TRBJ2-7
CASSRIPGTSTEQYF TGTGCCAGCAGCAGGATCCCCGGGACTAGTACCGAGCAGTACTTC TRBD2 TRBV27 NA TRBJ2-7
CASSTLSRTGNSPLHF TGTGCCAGCAGCACCCTTAGTAGGACAGGGAATTCACCCCTCCACTTT TRBD1 TRBV27 NA TRBJ1-6
CASSPGQNSYNEQFF TGTGCCAGCAGCCCCGGACAAAACTCCTACAATGAGCAGTTCTTC NA TRBV11-1 NA TRBJ2-1
CASSLVVATFSYNEQFF TGTGCCAGCAGCTTGGTGGTAGCGACTTTCTCCTACAATGAGCAGTTCTTC NA TRBV7-8 NA TRBJ2-1